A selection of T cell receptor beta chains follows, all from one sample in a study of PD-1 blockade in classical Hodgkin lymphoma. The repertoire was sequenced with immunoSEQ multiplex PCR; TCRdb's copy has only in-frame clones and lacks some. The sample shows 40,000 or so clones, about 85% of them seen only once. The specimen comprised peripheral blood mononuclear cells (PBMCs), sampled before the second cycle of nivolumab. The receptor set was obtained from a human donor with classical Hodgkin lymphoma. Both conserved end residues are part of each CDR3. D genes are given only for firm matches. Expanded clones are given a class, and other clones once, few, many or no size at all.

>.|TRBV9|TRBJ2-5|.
CASSVRSQETQYF
TGTGCCAGCAGCGTTCGGAGTCAAGAGACCCAGTACTTC
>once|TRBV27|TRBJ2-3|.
CASSPLQGPDTQYF
TGTGCCAGCAGTCCTCTCCAGGGCCCAGATACGCAGTATTTT
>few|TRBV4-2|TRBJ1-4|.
CASSQERGANEKLFF
TGTGCCAGCAGCCAAGAGCGCGGGGCTAATGAAAAACTGTTTTTT
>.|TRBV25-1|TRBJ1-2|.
CATSGNYGYTF
TGTGCCACCTCAGGGAACTATGGCTACACCTTC
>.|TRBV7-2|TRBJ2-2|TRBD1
CASSFNRGQNTGELFF
TGTGCCAGCAGCTTTAACAGGGGCCAGAACACCGGGGAGCTGTTTTTT
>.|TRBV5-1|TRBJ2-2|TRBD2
CASSSGIAGATGELFF
TGCGCCAGCAGCTCCGGAATAGCGGGAGCCACCGGGGAGCTGTTTTTT
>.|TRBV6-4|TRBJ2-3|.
CASSDGPRGGDTQYF
TGTGCCAGCAGTGACGGGCCGCGGGGTGGAGATACGCAGTATTTT
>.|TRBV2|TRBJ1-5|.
CASSFDRDWEPQHF
TGTGCCAGCAGTTTTGACCGAGATTGGGAGCCCCAGCATTTT
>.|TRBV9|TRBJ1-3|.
CASSVNVDPGQASGNTIYF
TGTGCCAGCAGCGTGAATGTGGATCCGGGGCAGGCCTCTGGAAACACCATATATTTT
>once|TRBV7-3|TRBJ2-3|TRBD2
CASSLTRTSGGSSTDTQYF
TGTGCCAGCAGCTTAACGCGTACTAGCGGGGGGTCTAGCACAGATACGCAGTATTTT
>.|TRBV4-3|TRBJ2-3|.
CASSQVYADTQYF
TGCGCCAGCAGCCAAGTCTACGCAGATACGCAGTATTTT
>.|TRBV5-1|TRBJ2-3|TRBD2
CASSQQIAGDTDTQYF
TGCGCCAGCAGCCAACAAATAGCGGGAGACACAGATACGCAGTATTTT
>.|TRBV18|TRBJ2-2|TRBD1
CASSPKDRAGELFF
TGTGCCAGCTCACCGAAGGACAGGGCCGGGGAGCTGTTTTTT
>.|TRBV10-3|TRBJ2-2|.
CAISESGISNTGELFF
TGTGCCATCAGTGAGTCTGGGATCTCGAACACCGGGGAGCTGTTTTTT
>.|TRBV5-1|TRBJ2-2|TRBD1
CASSLTQGAFTGELFF
TGCGCCAGCAGCTTGACACAGGGGGCTTTTACCGGGGAGCTGTTTTTT
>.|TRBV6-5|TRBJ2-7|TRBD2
CASSPGLAAYEQYF
TGTGCCAGCAGCCCGGGACTAGCGGCCTACGAGCAGTACTTC
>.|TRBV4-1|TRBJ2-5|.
CASSQTRGETQYF
TGCGCCAGCAGCCAAACTAGGGGGGAGACCCAGTACTTC
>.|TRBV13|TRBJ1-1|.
CASSLSGLYTEAFF
TGTGCCAGCAGTTTGTCAGGTCTTTACACTGAAGCTTTCTTT
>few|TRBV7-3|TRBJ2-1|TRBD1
CASSSTSWGQGNNEQFF
TGTGCCAGCAGCTCCACCTCTTGGGGACAGGGAAACAATGAGCAGTTCTTC
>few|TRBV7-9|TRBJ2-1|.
CASSADLVDEQFF
TGTGCCAGCAGCGCGGACCTAGTCGATGAGCAGTTCTTC
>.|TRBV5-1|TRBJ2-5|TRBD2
CASSLISGGAKETQYF
TGCGCCAGCAGCTTGATAAGCGGGGGGGCCAAGGAGACCCAGTACTTC
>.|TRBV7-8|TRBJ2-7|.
CASSPFLGPHEQYF
TGTGCCAGCAGCCCATTCCTGGGCCCCCACGAGCAGTACTTC
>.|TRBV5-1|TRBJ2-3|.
CASSLSSSSTDTQYF
TGCGCCAGCAGCTTGAGCTCGAGTAGCACAGATACGCAGTATTTT
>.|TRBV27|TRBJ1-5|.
CASSSQGQPQHF
TGTGCCAGCAGTTCGCAGGGGCAGCCCCAGCATTTT
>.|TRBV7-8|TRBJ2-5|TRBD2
CASSLGELAGVETQYF
TGTGCCAGCAGCTTAGGGGAGCTAGCGGGAGTGGAGACCCAGTACTTC
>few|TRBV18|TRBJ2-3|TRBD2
CASSRAGTSTDTQYF
TGTGCCAGCTCACGAGCGGGGACTAGCACAGATACGCAGTATTTT